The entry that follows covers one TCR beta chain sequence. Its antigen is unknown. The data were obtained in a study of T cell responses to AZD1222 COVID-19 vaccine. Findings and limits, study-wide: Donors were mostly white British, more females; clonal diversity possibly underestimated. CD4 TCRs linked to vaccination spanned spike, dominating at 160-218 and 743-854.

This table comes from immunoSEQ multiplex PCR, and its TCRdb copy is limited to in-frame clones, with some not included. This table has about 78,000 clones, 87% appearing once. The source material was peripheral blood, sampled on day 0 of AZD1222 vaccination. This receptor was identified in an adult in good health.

The CDR3 reads CASSPPARNTGELFF. Written as DNA, the CDR3 is TGTGCCAGCAGCCCACCGGCGCGGAACACCGGGGAGCTGTTTTTT. The V and J genes are TRBV3-1 (or the pseudogene TRBV3-2) and TRBJ2-2, with unresolved D. The CDR3 sequence is 15 residues long. Trimming removed 4 bases at V and 1 base at J, with 10 bases between. Per the germline V gene, CDR1 is LGHDT and CDR2 is YNNKEL (reference sequence).